The 7 T cell receptor beta chains reported below all come from one sample, sequenced in a study of vaccination and CD4 T cells after COVID-19. For these TCRs, the target antigens are not known. Sequenced with the Oncomine TCR Beta short-read assay was DNA taken from cultured CD4+ T cells. TCRdb called the PCR reads again in MiXCR, with one record for every CDR3 protein. The repertoire holds some 14,000 distinct CDR3 sequences, with almost 40% as singletons. This sample's treatment: approximately 10-day PBMC culture with coronavirus spike peptide pools or control peptides (ViraFEST assay). The sample was CD4+ T cells from blood, cultured in vitro. These receptors came from a human donor who had recovered from COVID-19.

This clonotype was counted between two and nine times. The chain employs TRBV30 and TRBJ2-3; no reliable D call. CDR1 GTSNPN and CDR2 SVGIG come from the germline V gene (reference sequence). Trimming cost V 2 bases and J 4 bases, with 10 bases left between them. The CDR3 loop spans 13 amino acids. The CDR3 protein is CAWSLYEADTQYF. The CDR3 region has the DNA TGTGCCTGGAGTTTATATGAGGCAGATACGCAGTATTTT.

The genes are TRBV7-3 and TRBJ1-6, with D tentatively TRBD1 (6 bases). The length of the CDR3 is 13 residues. With 3 bases removed from V and 10 bases from J, the gap between germline ends came to 10 bases. In germline, CDR1 is SGHTA, CDR2 FQGTGA. The CDR3 nucleotides read TGTGCCAGCAGCTTGGGGGCCAAGTCACCCCTCCACTTT. As protein: CASSLGAKSPLHF.

This clonotype showed up just a few times. V and J are TRBV5-4 and TRBJ1-2, with TRBD1 matching over 9 bases. This CDR3 region has 14 residues. V lost 4 bases to trimming and J lost 4 bases; unmatched junction nucleotides: 5. The germline V gene has CDR1 SGHNT and CDR2 YYREEE (reference sequence). The CDR3 DNA reads as TGTGCCAGCAGCCAGGACAGGGGTATCTATGGCTACACCTTC. As protein: CASSQDRGIYGYTF.

J is TRBJ2-1 and V is TRBV19, with no clear D. There are 14 residues in the CDR3. Trimming took 5 bases from V and 9 from J, leaving 17 bases between them. The germline V gene has CDR1 LNHDA and CDR2 SQIVND (reference sequence). This chain's CDR3 is CASSAQRLVGEQFF. In DNA, the CDR3 is TGTGCCAGTAGTGCCCAGCGCCTTGTCGGTGAGCAGTTCTTC. Using reference TRBV19 and TRBJ2-1 for the parts outside the CDR3, the full variable domain is DGGITQSPKYLFRKEGQNVTLSCEQNLNHDAMYWYRQDPGQGLRLIYYSQIVNDFQKGDIAEGYSVSREKKESFPLTVTSAQKNPTAFYLCASSAQRLVGEQFFGPGTRLTVL.

The chain couples TRBV5-1 to TRBJ2-3; D is possibly TRBD2 (6 bases). CDR1 SGHRS and CDR2 YFSETQ come from the germline V gene. This CDR3 is built from 17 residues. V dropped 4 bases and J dropped 0 bases, with 18 bases sitting between them. CDR3 DNA sequence: TGCGCCAGCAGCCCAGCAGCGTCTAGCGATAGCACAGATACGCAGTATTTT. Its protein is CASSPAASSDSTDTQYF.

This rearrangement joins TRBV5-1 to TRBJ1-2, with D hard to call. Germline CDR1 and CDR2: SGHRS and YFSETQ. V lost 1 base, J lost 8 bases, and 3 bases lay in between. The CDR3 runs 10 residues. The CDR3: CASSLRGYTF. The CDR3 coding sequence is TGCGCCAGCAGCTTGCGCGGCTACACCTTC.

CDR3 nucleotide sequence: TGTGCCAGTAGTATAGCCTGGACTAGCTGGGAGACCCAGTACTTC. This encodes CASSIAWTSWETQYF. This chain links TRBV19 with TRBJ2-5; 8 nucleotides line up with TRBD2. Germline V gives CDR1 LNHDA, CDR2 SQIVND (reference sequence). The CDR3 contains 15 residues. Germline trimming cut 1 base from V and 5 bases from J; bases unmatched to any gene: 6.